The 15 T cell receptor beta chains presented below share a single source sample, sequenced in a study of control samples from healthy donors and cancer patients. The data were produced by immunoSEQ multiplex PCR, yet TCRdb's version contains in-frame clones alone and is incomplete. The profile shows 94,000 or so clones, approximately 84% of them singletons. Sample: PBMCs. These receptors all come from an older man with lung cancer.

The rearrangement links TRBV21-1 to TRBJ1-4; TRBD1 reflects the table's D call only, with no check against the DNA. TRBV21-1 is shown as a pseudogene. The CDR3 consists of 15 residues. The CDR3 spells CASSTTAATNEKLFF. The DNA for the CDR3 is TGTGCCAGCAGCACTACAGCCGCAACTAATGAAAAACTGTTTTTT.

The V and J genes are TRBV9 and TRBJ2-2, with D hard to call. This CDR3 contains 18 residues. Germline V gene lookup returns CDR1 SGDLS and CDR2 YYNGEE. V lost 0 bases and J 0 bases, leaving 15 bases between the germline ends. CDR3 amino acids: CASSVALTTVSNTGELFF. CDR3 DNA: TGTGCCAGCAGCGTAGCCCTAACGACGGTTTCGAACACCGGGGAGCTGTTTTTT.

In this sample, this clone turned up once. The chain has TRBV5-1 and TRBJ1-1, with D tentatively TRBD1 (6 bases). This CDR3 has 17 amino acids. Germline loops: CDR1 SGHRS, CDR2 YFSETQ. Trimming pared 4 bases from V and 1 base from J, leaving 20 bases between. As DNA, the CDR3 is TGCGCCAGCAGCGAACGCAGACTCAGAGGGGGGAACACTGAAGCTTTCTTT. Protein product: CASSERRLRGGNTEAFF.

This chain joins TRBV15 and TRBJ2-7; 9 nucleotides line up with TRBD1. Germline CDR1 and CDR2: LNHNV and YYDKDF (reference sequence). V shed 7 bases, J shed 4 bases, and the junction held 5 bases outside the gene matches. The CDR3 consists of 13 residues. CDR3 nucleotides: TGTGCCACCACCCCGGGACAGGGTTACGAGCAGTACTTC. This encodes CATTPGQGYEQYF.

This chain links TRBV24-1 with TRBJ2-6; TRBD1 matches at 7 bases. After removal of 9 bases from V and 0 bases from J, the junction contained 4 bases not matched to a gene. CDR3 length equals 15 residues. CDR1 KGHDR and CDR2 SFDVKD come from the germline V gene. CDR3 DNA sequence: TGTGCCACCGGACAGGTTATCTCTGGGGCCAACGTCCTGACTTTC. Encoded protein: CATGQVISGANVLTF.

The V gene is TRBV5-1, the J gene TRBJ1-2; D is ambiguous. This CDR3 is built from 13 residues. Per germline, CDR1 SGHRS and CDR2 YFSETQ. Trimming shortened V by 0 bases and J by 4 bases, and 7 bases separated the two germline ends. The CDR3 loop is CASSLAAVYGYTF. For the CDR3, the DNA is TGCGCCAGCAGCTTGGCGGCGGTCTATGGCTACACCTTC.

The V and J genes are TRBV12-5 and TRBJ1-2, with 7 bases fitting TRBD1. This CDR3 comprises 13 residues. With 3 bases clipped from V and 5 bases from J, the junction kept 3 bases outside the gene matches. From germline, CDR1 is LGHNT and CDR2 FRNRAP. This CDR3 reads CASGFDRAYGYTF. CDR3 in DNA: TGTGCTAGTGGTTTCGACAGGGCGTATGGCTACACCTTC.

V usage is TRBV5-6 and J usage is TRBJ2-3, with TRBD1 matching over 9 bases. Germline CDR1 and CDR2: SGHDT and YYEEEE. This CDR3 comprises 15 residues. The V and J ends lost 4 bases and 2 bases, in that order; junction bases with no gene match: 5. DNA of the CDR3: TGTGCCAGCAGCAACTACAGGGGGCACACAGATACGCAGTATTTT. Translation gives CASSNYRGHTDTQYF. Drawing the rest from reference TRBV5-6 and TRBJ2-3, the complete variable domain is DAGVTQSPTHLIKTRGQQVTLRCSPKSGHDTVSWYQQALGQGPQFIFQYYEEEERQRGNFPDRFSGHQFPNYSSELNVNALLLGDSALYLCASSNYRGHTDTQYFGPGTRLTVL.

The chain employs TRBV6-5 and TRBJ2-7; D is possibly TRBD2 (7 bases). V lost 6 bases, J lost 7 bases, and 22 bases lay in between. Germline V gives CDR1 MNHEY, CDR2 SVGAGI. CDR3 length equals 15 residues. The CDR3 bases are TGTGCCAGCAGACACCCGAGGGGGGGGGCACGGGAGCAGTACTTC. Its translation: CASRHPRGGAREQYF.

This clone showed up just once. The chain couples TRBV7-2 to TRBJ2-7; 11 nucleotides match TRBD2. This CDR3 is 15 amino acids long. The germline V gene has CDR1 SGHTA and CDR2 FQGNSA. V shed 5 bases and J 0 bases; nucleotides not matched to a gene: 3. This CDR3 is CASSRTSGGSYEQYF. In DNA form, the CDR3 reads TGTGCCAGCAGCAGAACTAGCGGGGGCTCCTACGAGCAGTACTTC.

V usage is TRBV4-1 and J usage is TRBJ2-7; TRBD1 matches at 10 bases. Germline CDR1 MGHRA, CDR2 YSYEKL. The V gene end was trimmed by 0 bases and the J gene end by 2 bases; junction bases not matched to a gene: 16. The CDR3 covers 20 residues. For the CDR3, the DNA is TGCGCCAGCAGCCAAGATGCCCCGGGACAGGGGAGGGAGGGGACCTACGAGCAGTACTTC. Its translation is CASSQDAPGQGREGTYEQYF.

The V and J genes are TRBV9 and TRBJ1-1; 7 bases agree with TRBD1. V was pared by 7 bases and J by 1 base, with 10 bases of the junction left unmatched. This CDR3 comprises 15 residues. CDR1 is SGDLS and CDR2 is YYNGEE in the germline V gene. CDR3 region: CASARQGAGNTEAFF. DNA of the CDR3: TGTGCCAGCGCAAGACAGGGCGCGGGGAACACTGAAGCTTTCTTT.

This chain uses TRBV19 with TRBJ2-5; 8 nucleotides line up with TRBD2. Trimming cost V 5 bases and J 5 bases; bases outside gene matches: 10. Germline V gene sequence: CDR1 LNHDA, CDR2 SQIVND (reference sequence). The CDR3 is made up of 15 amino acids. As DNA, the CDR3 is TGTGCCAGTAGTTCTTCCGGGGGGGCAAGCGAGACCCAGTACTTC. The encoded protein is CASSSSGGASETQYF.

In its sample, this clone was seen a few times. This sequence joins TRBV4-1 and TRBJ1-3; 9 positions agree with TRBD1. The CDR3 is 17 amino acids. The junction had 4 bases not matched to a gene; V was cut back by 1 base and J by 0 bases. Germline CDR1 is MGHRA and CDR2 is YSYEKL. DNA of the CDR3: TGCGCCAGCAGCCAAGGGGACAGGGCTCGCTCTGGAAACACCATATATTTT. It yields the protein CASSQGDRARSGNTIYF.

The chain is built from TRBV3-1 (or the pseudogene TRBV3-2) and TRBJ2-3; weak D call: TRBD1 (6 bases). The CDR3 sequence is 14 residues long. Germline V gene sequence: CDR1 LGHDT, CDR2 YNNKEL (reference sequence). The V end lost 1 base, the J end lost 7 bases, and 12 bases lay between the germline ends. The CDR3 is CASSQANRVNTQYF. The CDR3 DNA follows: TGTGCCAGCAGCCAAGCAAACAGGGTAAATACGCAGTATTTT.